The 18 T cell receptor beta chains reported below all come from one sample, sequenced in a study of cytomegalovirus exposure and HLA in healthy donors. 13 Jbeta primers and 60 Vbeta primers were used for the PCR. Sequencing used immunoSEQ multiplex PCR; TCRdb keeps in-frame clones, though not all of them. There are under 250,000 clones in the sample; about 80% occur only once, and roughly 3% lies in the top ten. Sequenced material: PBMCs. Receptors were obtained from a woman aged 25 to 39 in good health and CMV-seronegative.

The chain carries TRBV5-6 and TRBJ2-1, with D possibly being TRBD1 (8 bases). Germline assignment: CDR1 SGHDT and CDR2 YYEEEE. V was cut by 3 bases and J by 0 bases, with 22 bases left in between. This CDR3 has 19 amino acids. The CDR3 sequence: CASSSLTSRGPYSYNEQFF. The CDR3 DNA is TGTGCCAGCAGCTCGTTGACTAGCAGGGGGCCCTACTCCTACAATGAGCAGTTCTTC.

This chain links TRBV29-1 with TRBJ2-5, with D tentatively TRBD1 (5 bases). Germline V gene lookup returns CDR1 SQVTM and CDR2 ANQGSEA. CDR3 length: 15 residues. The V end was cut by 1 base, the J end by 1 base, with 13 bases between. The CDR3 spells CSVEAWGRTQETQYF. The CDR3 DNA reads TGCAGCGTTGAAGCCTGGGGCAGAACCCAAGAGACCCAGTACTTC. The complete variable domain, with remaining parts taken from reference TRBV29-1 and TRBJ2-5, reads SAVISQKPSRDICQRGTSLTIQCQVDSQVTMMFWYRQQPGQSLTLIATANQGSEATYESGFVIDKFPISRPNLTFSTLTVSNMSPEDSSIYLCSVEAWGRTQETQYFGPGTRLLVL.

The CDR3 bases are TGTGCCAGCAGTCCTGACTCGCCCGGAGAGACCCAGTACTTC. Translating it yields CASSPDSPGETQYF. This sequence joins TRBV6-5 and TRBJ2-5; D call uncertain. The CDR3 spans 14 residues. Trimming cost V 5 bases and J 4 bases, with 14 bases left between them. From germline, CDR1 is MNHEY and CDR2 SVGAGI.

This clone has just a few counts. The V gene is TRBV5-4, the J gene TRBJ2-5, with 13 nucleotides matching TRBD2. The germline gives CDR1 SGHNT, CDR2 YYREEE (reference sequence). The V gene end was trimmed by 7 bases and the J gene end by 6 bases; junction bases not matched to a gene: 3. This CDR3 is 13 amino acids long. CDR3 residues: CASGLAGVKTQYF. Here the CDR3 DNA reads TGTGCCAGCGGACTAGCGGGGGTTAAGACCCAGTACTTC.

This chain links TRBV12-5 with TRBJ1-3; tentative D call: TRBD1 (5 bases). The V gene's germline CDR1 is LGHNT and CDR2 FRNRAP. The CDR3 totals 15 residues. V gave up 8 bases and J gave up 0 bases, with 14 bases separating them. The DNA for the CDR3 is TGTGCTAGTACCATAGACAGAAGCTCTGGAAACACCATATATTTT. Amino acids: CASTIDRSSGNTIYF. The entire variable domain, with the rest obtained from reference TRBV12-5 and TRBJ1-3, is as follows: DARVTQTPRHKVTEMGQEVTMRCQPILGHNTVFWYRQTMMQGLELLAYFRNRAPLDDSGMPKDRFSAEMPDATLATLKIQPSEPRDSAVYFCASTIDRSSGNTIYFGEGSWLTVV.

The CDR3 reads CASSILGDSNTEAFF. CDR3 coding DNA: TGTGCCAGTAGTATTTTAGGGGACAGTAACACTGAAGCTTTCTTT. The J gene is TRBJ1-1, the V gene TRBV19, with 7 bases fitting TRBD1. Looked up from germline, CDR1 is LNHDA and CDR2 is SQIVND (reference sequence). J was trimmed by 2 bases and V by 3 bases; bases with no gene match: 6. CDR3 length equals 15 residues.

The V call is TRBV11-1, the J call TRBJ2-5; 8 nucleotides line up with TRBD1. This CDR3 is 14 amino acids long. With V trimmed by 5 bases and J by 5 bases, 7 bases remained unmatched. Germline CDR1 SGHAT, CDR2 FQDESV (reference sequence). This chain's CDR3 is CASSTRGLGETQYF. The CDR3 DNA is TGTGCCAGCAGCACCAGGGGGCTTGGGGAGACCCAGTACTTC. Full variable domain (missing parts from reference TRBV11-1 and TRBJ2-5): EAEVAQSPRYKITEKSQAVAFWCDPISGHATLYWYRQILGQGPELLVQFQDESVVDDSQLPKDRFSAERLKGVDSTLKIQPAELGDSAMYLCASSTRGLGETQYFGPGTRLLVL.

This clone is a singleton in its sample. The rearrangement links TRBV29-1 to TRBJ2-3; no definite D call. V was shortened by 5 bases and J by 4 bases, with 4 bases between the two germline ends. Germline assignment: CDR1 SQVTM and CDR2 ANQGSEA. This CDR3 contains 10 residues. Written as DNA, the CDR3 is TGCAGCGTTCAGTCAGATACGCAGTATTTT. This codes for CSVQSDTQYF.

The chain links TRBV28 to TRBJ2-3; unclear D gene. This CDR3 comprises 12 residues. Germline CDR1 reads MDHEN; CDR2 reads SYDVKM. Trimming removed 6 bases from V and 2 bases from J, with 6 bases in between. CDR3 in DNA: TGTGCCAGCAGGAGCGTCACAGATACGCAGTATTTT. Protein product: CASRSVTDTQYF.

This chain links TRBV7-9 with TRBJ2-2; D remains ambiguous. Germline CDR1 is SEHNR and CDR2 is FQNEAQ (reference sequence). CDR3 length: 12 residues. V lost 9 bases and J lost 4, with 9 bases in between. This CDR3 reads CARRPGTGELFF. The CDR3 DNA sequence: TGTGCCAGACGCCCGGGCACCGGGGAGCTGTTTTTT. Full variable domain (outside the CDR3, taken from reference TRBV7-9 and TRBJ2-2): DTGVSQNPRHKITKRGQNVTFRCDPISEHNRLYWYRQTLGQGPEFLTYFQNEAQLEKSRLLSDRFSAERPKGSFSTLEIQRTEQGDSAMYLCARRPGTGELFFGEGSRLTVL.

The chain employs TRBV9 and TRBJ1-2; perhaps TRBD1 as D (6 bases). Per germline, CDR1 SGDLS and CDR2 YYNGEE. Trimming took off 0 bases at V and 7 bases at J, with 16 bases between the two ends. There are 15 residues in the CDR3. Here the CDR3 reads CASSVVGLGASGYTF. The CDR3 bases are TGTGCCAGCAGCGTAGTAGGGCTGGGGGCGTCTGGCTACACCTTC.

The chain uses TRBV28 and TRBJ2-5, with 9 positions matching TRBD2. The length of the CDR3 is 15 residues. The ends lost 7 bases at V and 11 bases at J; junction bases unmatched: 17. CDR1 is MDHEN, CDR2 SYDVKM, per germline. The CDR3 DNA follows: TGTGCCAGCAATTGGTTGGCGGGGGGGGCGGGGGAGCAGTACTTC. Encoded protein: CASNWLAGGAGEQYF.

This chain links TRBV30 with TRBJ2-7; D gene ambiguous. The V and J ends lost 0 bases and 1 base respectively, with 7 bases between them. The CDR3 totals 13 residues. Germline lookup yields CDR1 GTSNPN and CDR2 SVGIG (reference sequence). CDR3 in DNA: TGTGCCTGGAGTGTACGTGCGTCCTACGAGCAGTACTTC. Its translation: CAWSVRASYEQYF.

The chain recombines TRBV12-5 with TRBJ2-5, with D tentatively TRBD2 (6 bases). The end of the DNA aligns better with TRBJ2-7, so the J call may be wrong. Germline V gene sequence: CDR1 LGHNT, CDR2 FRNRAP. There are 13 residues in the CDR3. CDR3 nucleotides: TGTGCTAGTGCCCGGGACTTTGCCTACGAGCAGTACTTC. Protein product: CASARDFAYEQYF.

The chain joins TRBV7-9 to TRBJ1-5; 9 bases align to TRBD1. This CDR3 spans 14 amino acids. J gave up 6 bases and V 5 bases, and 5 bases lay outside the gene matches. Germline V gene sequence: CDR1 SEHNR, CDR2 FQNEAQ (reference sequence). The chain's CDR3 is CASSEGQGFQPQHF. The DNA of the CDR3 is TGTGCCAGCAGCGAGGGACAGGGATTTCAGCCCCAGCATTTT.

V gene TRBV5-4 combines with J gene TRBJ1-4; tentative D call: TRBD1 (6 bases). This CDR3 has 14 residues. With 5 bases removed from V and 8 bases from J, the gap between germline ends came to 16 bases. Germline assignment: CDR1 SGHNT and CDR2 YYREEE (reference sequence). The CDR3 loop reads CASSFDRSSEKLFF. CDR3 DNA: TGTGCCAGCAGTTTCGACAGGTCGTCCGAAAAACTGTTTTTT.

Comment on this clone: One end of the junction is discordant with germline, which a read error may explain. This chain connects TRBV7-9 to TRBJ2-7, with 7 positions matching TRBD2. The V gene's germline CDR1 is SEHNR and CDR2 FQNEAQ (reference sequence). The CDR3 consists of 16 residues. This CDR3 is CSSSLGPTSRSYEQYF. CDR3 sequence (DNA): TGTTCCAGCAGCTTAGGGCCGACTAGCCGGTCCTACGAGCAGTACTTC.

This chain links TRBV6-5 with TRBJ1-2; the D gene is possibly TRBD1 (5 bases). Germline V CDR1 and CDR2: MNHEY, SVGAGI. This CDR3 has 14 amino acids. The V end lost 0 bases, the J end lost 6 bases, and 11 bases lay between the germline ends. CDR3 coding DNA: TGTGCCAGCAGTTACTCGCCAGGGTCTAATGGCTACACCTTC. It yields the protein CASSYSPGSNGYTF.